These T cell receptor beta chains were read from a single sample in a study of Ad26.COV2.S vaccination and SARS-CoV-2 variants. Sequencing used immunoSEQ multiplex PCR; TCRdb keeps in-frame clones, though not all of them. Altogether roughly 680,000 clones are present, more than 80% being singletons, with the ten largest covering 1.5%. Material: peripheral blood, obtained in a trial of Ad26.COV2.S vaccine versus placebo. These receptors came from a person between 18 and 59 years old who received the Ad26.COV2.S COVID-19 vaccine or a placebo. The CDR3 runs from the conserved cysteine through the conserved F or W. A D gene is named only where the DNA matches it firmly. Size tells how often a clone was seen (once, few, many) or the class of an expanded clone, and some rows leave it out.

clone size: -; D gene: TRBD2; J gene: TRBJ2-7; V gene: TRBV2; CDR3 protein: CASRAGTSAIYEQYF; CDR3 DNA: TGTGCCAGCAGGGCCGGGACTAGCGCCATCTACGAGCAGTACTTC
clone size: -; D gene: TRBD1; J gene: TRBJ1-6; V gene: TRBV2; CDR3 protein: CASTETRDRFPPLHF; CDR3 DNA: TGTGCCAGCACCGAGACCCGGGACAGGTTTCCACCCCTCCACTTT
clone size: -; D gene: TRBD2; J gene: TRBJ2-2; V gene: TRBV13; CDR3 protein: CASSQGAGGTGELFF; CDR3 DNA: TGTGCCAGCAGCCAAGGAGCGGGAGGCACCGGGGAGCTGTTTTTT
clone size: -; D gene: -; J gene: TRBJ1-5; V gene: TRBV4-1; CDR3 protein: CASSQDPGQPQHF; CDR3 DNA: TGCGCCAGCAGCCAAGACCCGGGACAACCCCAGCATTTT
clone size: -; D gene: TRBD1; J gene: TRBJ1-6; V gene: TRBV7-9; CDR3 protein: CASRPTGRNSPLHF; CDR3 DNA: TGTGCCAGCAGGCCGACAGGGCGAAATTCACCCCTCCACTTT
clone size: -; D gene: -; J gene: TRBJ2-4; V gene: TRBV28; CDR3 protein: CASSTPEKAKNIQYF; CDR3 DNA: TGTGCCAGCAGCACTCCAGAGAAGGCCAAAAACATTCAGTACTTC
clone size: -; D gene: TRBD2; J gene: TRBJ2-7; V gene: TRBV3-1/TRBV3-2; CDR3 protein: CASSQGTSGRVSYEQYF; CDR3 DNA: TGTGCCAGCAGCCAAGGGACTAGCGGGAGAGTATCCTACGAGCAGTACTTC
clone size: -; D gene: TRBD1; J gene: TRBJ2-2; V gene: TRBV18; CDR3 protein: CASSRGTGGNTGELFF; CDR3 DNA: TGTGCCAGCTCACGCGGGACAGGGGGAAACACCGGGGAGCTGTTTTTT
clone size: -; D gene: -; J gene: TRBJ2-5; V gene: TRBV19; CDR3 protein: CATTRGRGETQYF; CDR3 DNA: TGTGCCACCACCCGCGGAAGAGGAGAGACCCAGTACTTC
clone size: -; D gene: -; J gene: TRBJ1-1; V gene: TRBV9; CDR3 protein: CASSEGPHTEAFF; CDR3 DNA: TGTGCCAGCAGCGAAGGGCCCCACACTGAAGCTTTCTTT
clone size: -; D gene: TRBD1; J gene: TRBJ1-1; V gene: TRBV18; CDR3 protein: CASSPQGANTEAFF; CDR3 DNA: TGTGCCAGCTCACCGCAGGGGGCGAACACTGAAGCTTTCTTT
clone size: -; D gene: TRBD2; J gene: TRBJ2-1; V gene: TRBV11-2; CDR3 protein: CASRPSGGSGEQFF; CDR3 DNA: TGTGCCAGCAGGCCATCCGGGGGGAGCGGTGAGCAGTTCTTC
clone size: -; D gene: -; J gene: TRBJ1-2; V gene: TRBV3-1/TRBV3-2; CDR3 protein: CASSQGTSNYGYTF; CDR3 DNA: TGTGCCAGCAGCCAAGGGACGTCTAACTATGGCTACACCTTC
clone size: -; D gene: -; J gene: TRBJ1-1; V gene: TRBV29-1; CDR3 protein: CSVQGSGQNFEAFF; CDR3 DNA: TGCAGCGTTCAGGGGAGTGGCCAGAATTTTGAAGCTTTCTTT
clone size: -; D gene: TRBD1; J gene: TRBJ2-5; V gene: TRBV27; CDR3 protein: CASSLSGTGLAETQYF; CDR3 DNA: TGTGCCAGCAGTTTATCGGGGACAGGCTTAGCAGAGACCCAGTACTTC
clone size: -; D gene: TRBD1; J gene: TRBJ1-5; V gene: TRBV4-2; CDR3 protein: CASSQGDRESQPQHF; CDR3 DNA: TGTGCCAGCAGCCAAGGGGACAGGGAGAGTCAGCCCCAGCATTTT
clone size: -; D gene: -; J gene: TRBJ1-2; V gene: TRBV19; CDR3 protein: CASSTTLQGGYGYTF; CDR3 DNA: TGTGCCAGTAGTACCACATTACAGGGAGGCTATGGCTACACCTTC
clone size: -; D gene: TRBD1; J gene: TRBJ2-5; V gene: TRBV9; CDR3 protein: CASSKQGVETQYF; CDR3 DNA: TGTGCCAGCAGTAAACAGGGGGTTGAGACCCAGTACTTC
clone size: -; D gene: -; J gene: TRBJ1-5; V gene: TRBV13; CDR3 protein: CASSLVLRGATGGNQPQHF; CDR3 DNA: TGTGCCAGCAGCTTAGTATTACGAGGTGCAACCGGTGGCAATCAGCCCCAGCATTTT
clone size: -; D gene: -; J gene: TRBJ2-1; V gene: TRBV2; CDR3 protein: CASSERAGAYNEQFF; CDR3 DNA: TGTGCCAGCAGTGAAAGGGCTGGGGCCTACAATGAGCAGTTCTTC
clone size: once; D gene: TRBD1; J gene: TRBJ2-3; V gene: TRBV6-4; CDR3 protein: CASSGGQGEVDTQYF; CDR3 DNA: TGTGCCAGCAGCGGGGGACAGGGGGAGGTGGATACGCAGTATTTT
clone size: -; D gene: -; J gene: TRBJ2-1; V gene: TRBV6-5; CDR3 protein: CASSLPWGEQFF; CDR3 DNA: TGTGCCAGCAGTTTACCGTGGGGGGAGCAGTTCTTC
clone size: -; D gene: TRBD1; J gene: TRBJ2-3; V gene: TRBV4-2; CDR3 protein: CASSRDRGTDTQYF; CDR3 DNA: TGTGCCAGCAGCCGGGACAGGGGAACAGATACGCAGTATTTT
clone size: -; D gene: -; J gene: TRBJ2-7; V gene: TRBV7-9; CDR3 protein: CASSLAGGPYEQYF; CDR3 DNA: TGTGCCAGCAGCTTAGCAGGGGGACCCTACGAGCAGTACTTC
clone size: -; D gene: -; J gene: TRBJ1-1; V gene: TRBV6-5; CDR3 protein: CASSRTEGTEAFF; CDR3 DNA: TGTGCCAGCAGTCGGACAGAAGGAACTGAAGCTTTCTTT
clone size: -; D gene: -; J gene: TRBJ2-1; V gene: TRBV5-1; CDR3 protein: CASSQGRNEQFF; CDR3 DNA: TGCGCCAGCAGCCAGGGGAGGAATGAGCAGTTCTTC
clone size: -; D gene: -; J gene: TRBJ2-3; V gene: TRBV7-6; CDR3 protein: CASTGTDTQYF; CDR3 DNA: TGTGCCAGCACTGGCACAGATACGCAGTATTTT
clone size: -; D gene: -; J gene: TRBJ1-3; V gene: TRBV9; CDR3 protein: CASSATPLRTGSGNTIYF; CDR3 DNA: TGTGCCAGCAGCGCCACCCCCCTCCGGACCGGCTCTGGAAACACCATATATTTT
clone size: -; D gene: -; J gene: TRBJ2-3; V gene: TRBV30; CDR3 protein: CAWSGGLTDTQYF; CDR3 DNA: TGTGCCTGGAGTGGGGGGCTCACAGATACGCAGTATTTT
clone size: -; D gene: -; J gene: TRBJ2-2; V gene: TRBV7-6; CDR3 protein: CASSYLSTGELFF; CDR3 DNA: TGTGCCAGCAGTTACCTAAGCACCGGGGAGCTGTTTTTT
clone size: -; D gene: TRBD1; J gene: TRBJ2-1; V gene: TRBV5-1; CDR3 protein: CASSLGQGENEQFF; CDR3 DNA: TGCGCCAGCAGCTTGGGACAGGGCGAAAATGAGCAGTTCTTC
clone size: -; D gene: -; J gene: TRBJ1-2; V gene: TRBV3-1/TRBV3-2; CDR3 protein: CASSQDLALYGYTF; CDR3 DNA: TGTGCCAGCAGCCAAGATCTCGCTCTCTATGGCTACACCTTC
clone size: -; D gene: -; J gene: TRBJ1-4; V gene: TRBV18; CDR3 protein: CASSPLGATNEKLFF; CDR3 DNA: TGTGCCAGCTCACCACTCGGAGCAACTAATGAAAAACTGTTTTTT
clone size: -; D gene: TRBD2; J gene: TRBJ2-3; V gene: TRBV7-2; CDR3 protein: CASSPRLAGSTDTQYF; CDR3 DNA: TGTGCCAGCAGTCCACGACTAGCGGGGAGCACAGATACGCAGTATTTT
clone size: once; D gene: TRBD1; J gene: TRBJ2-2; V gene: TRBV6-1; CDR3 protein: CASSETGQAPGELFF; CDR3 DNA: TGTGCCAGCAGTGAAACGGGACAGGCGCCCGGGGAGCTGTTTTTT
clone size: -; D gene: -; J gene: TRBJ1-4; V gene: TRBV18; CDR3 protein: CASSPLPGPTNEKLFF; CDR3 DNA: TGTGCCAGCTCACCGTTACCAGGGCCAACTAATGAAAAACTGTTTTTT
clone size: -; D gene: TRBD1; J gene: TRBJ1-4; V gene: TRBV5-1; CDR3 protein: CASRPGGDYPTNEKLFF; CDR3 DNA: TGCGCCAGCAGGCCAGGGGGGGATTACCCAACTAATGAAAAACTGTTTTTT
clone size: -; D gene: -; J gene: TRBJ2-3; V gene: TRBV12-3/TRBV12-4; CDR3 protein: CASLSGTQYF; CDR3 DNA: TGTGCCAGCCTCTCCGGAACGCAGTATTTT
clone size: -; D gene: -; J gene: TRBJ2-2; V gene: TRBV10-3; CDR3 protein: CAISDSSRELFF; CDR3 DNA: TGTGCCATCAGTGATTCAAGCCGGGAGCTGTTTTTT
clone size: -; D gene: -; J gene: TRBJ2-7; V gene: TRBV14; CDR3 protein: CASSHHRTTYYEQYF; CDR3 DNA: TGTGCCAGCAGCCACCACAGGACTACCTACTACGAGCAGTACTTC
clone size: -; D gene: -; J gene: TRBJ1-4; V gene: TRBV30; CDR3 protein: CAWSRGWANEKLFF; CDR3 DNA: TGTGCCTGGAGTCGGGGGTGGGCTAATGAAAAACTGTTTTTT
clone size: -; D gene: -; J gene: TRBJ1-4; V gene: TRBV30; CDR3 protein: CASAGTAHEKLFF; CDR3 DNA: TGTGCCTCTGCCGGGACGGCCCATGAAAAACTGTTTTTT
clone size: -; D gene: -; J gene: TRBJ2-3; V gene: TRBV30; CDR3 protein: CAWSRVSSTDTQYF; CDR3 DNA: TGTGCCTGGAGTCGCGTTTCTAGCACAGATACGCAGTATTTT
clone size: -; D gene: TRBD1; J gene: TRBJ1-1; V gene: TRBV7-8; CDR3 protein: CASSLVSGGGVNTEAFF; CDR3 DNA: TGTGCCAGCAGCTTAGTATCAGGGGGCGGAGTGAACACTGAAGCTTTCTTT
clone size: -; D gene: -; J gene: TRBJ2-7; V gene: TRBV19; CDR3 protein: CASSITTGFSYEQYF; CDR3 DNA: TGTGCCAGTAGTATTACCACGGGATTCTCCTACGAGCAGTACTTC
clone size: -; D gene: TRBD1; J gene: TRBJ2-1; V gene: TRBV30; CDR3 protein: CAWSPGTGLGNEQFF; CDR3 DNA: TGTGCCTGGAGCCCCGGGACAGGGTTGGGCAATGAGCAGTTCTTC
clone size: -; D gene: -; J gene: TRBJ2-7; V gene: TRBV6-1; CDR3 protein: CASSERFFYEQYF; CDR3 DNA: TGTGCCAGCAGTGAAAGATTTTTCTACGAGCAGTACTTC
clone size: -; D gene: -; J gene: TRBJ2-7; V gene: TRBV5-1; CDR3 protein: CASSLTPGAWNEQYF; CDR3 DNA: TGCGCCAGCAGCTTGACCCCGGGTGCCTGGAACGAGCAGTACTTC
clone size: -; D gene: -; J gene: TRBJ2-5; V gene: TRBV10-1; CDR3 protein: CASSLHQHRETQYF; CDR3 DNA: TGCGCCAGCAGCCTACACCAACATCGGGAGACCCAGTACTTC
clone size: -; D gene: TRBD2; J gene: TRBJ2-7; V gene: TRBV7-3; CDR3 protein: CASSLQGGTLYEQYF; CDR3 DNA: TGTGCCAGCAGCTTACAGGGAGGGACTTTGTACGAGCAGTACTTC
clone size: -; D gene: -; J gene: TRBJ2-5; V gene: TRBV4-2; CDR3 protein: CASSRGQGQETQYF; CDR3 DNA: TGTGCCAGCAGCCGTGGTCAGGGACAAGAGACCCAGTACTTC
clone size: -; D gene: TRBD1; J gene: TRBJ2-7; V gene: TRBV29-1; CDR3 protein: CSVGQGSVEQYF; CDR3 DNA: TGCAGCGTCGGACAGGGATCCGTCGAGCAGTACTTC
clone size: -; D gene: -; J gene: TRBJ1-2; V gene: TRBV9; CDR3 protein: CASSVGGSPSYGYTF; CDR3 DNA: TGTGCCAGCAGCGTGGGGGGGAGCCCGTCCTATGGCTACACCTTC
clone size: -; D gene: -; J gene: TRBJ2-7; V gene: TRBV12-3/TRBV12-4; CDR3 protein: CASSLQVSYEQYF; CDR3 DNA: TGTGCCAGCAGCTTACAGGTTTCCTACGAGCAGTACTTC
clone size: -; D gene: TRBD2; J gene: TRBJ2-5; V gene: TRBV18; CDR3 protein: CASSPLAGMEGTQYF; CDR3 DNA: TGTGCCAGCTCACCTTTAGCGGGGATGGAAGGGACCCAGTACTTC